This TCR beta chain was recorded in a study of response to subunit inactivated influenza vaccine. Points from the study as a whole: T cells newly recruited by each seasonal influenza vaccination are few, the authors suggested.

This CDR3 spans 13 amino acids. CDR1 is SQVTM and CDR2 is ANQGSEA in the germline V gene. The V end was cut by 4 bases, the J end by 5 bases, with 13 bases between. TCRdb used MiXCR to reprocess the RT-PCR reads, holding one entry per CDR3 protein. The data show 400,000 to 650,000 distinct CDR3 sequences, roughly 7.9% seen once. A word on this clonotype: Its cognate antigen is unknown.

Sample: PBMCs from blood, taken around 25 months after vaccination. The V gene is TRBV29-1, the J gene TRBJ2-3; D unclear. The clonotype comes from a man between 50 and 70 years old who received an inactivated influenza vaccine. CDR3 bases: TGCAGCGTTGTCTTACAGACGATAGATACGCAGTATTTT. It is translated as CSVVLQTIDTQYF.